Each of the 23 T cell receptor beta chains below was sequenced from the same sample in a study of sequential checkpoint blockade in melanoma. Treatment indicated: randomized to nivolumab then ipilimumab (arm A) or the reverse (arm B). Method: immunoSEQ multiplex PCR; TCRdb's copy keeps in-frame clones and lacks some. This sample has some 10,000 clones, with about 23% found just once. Material: tumor tissue (inferred from file names), obtained from a patient given nivolumab and ipilimumab in sequence. The receptors derive from a human donor with melanoma.

This chain uses TRBV5-1 with TRBJ2-3; 10 bases agree with TRBD2. The CDR3 sequence is 19 residues long. The junction had 10 bases not matched to a gene; V was cut back by 0 bases and J by 0 bases. The germline CDR1 and CDR2 sequences are SGHRS and YFSETQ. Here the CDR3 reads CASSLEGLASAPSTDTQYF. CDR3 nucleotides: TGCGCCAGCAGCTTGGAGGGACTAGCGTCCGCCCCAAGCACAGATACGCAGTATTTT.

The V gene is TRBV11-3, the J gene TRBJ2-2, with a weak D call TRBD2 (5 bases). V lost 6 bases and J 3 bases, leaving 17 bases between the germline ends. CDR1 is SGHNT and CDR2 is YENEEA in the germline V gene. The CDR3 has 16 amino acids. CDR3 DNA: TGTGCCAGCAGGCAGACTACGCGGTTGGACACCGGGGAGCTGTTTTTT. This sequence encodes CASRQTTRLDTGELFF.

This clone appeared a few times. This sample includes further DNA sequences coding for the same CDR3. This chain joins TRBV19 and TRBJ2-1; perhaps TRBD1 as D (5 bases). CDR1 LNHDA and CDR2 SQIVND come from the germline V gene (reference sequence). This CDR3 comprises 15 residues. The ends were cut back, 3 bases at V and 2 bases at J, with 11 bases in the middle. CDR3 in DNA: TGTGCCAGTAGTATGGCGGACACAACCTACAATGAGCAGTTCTTC. Encoded protein: CASSMADTTYNEQFF.

The rearrangement links TRBV18 to TRBJ2-3; D might be TRBD1 or TRBD2, each matching 6 bases. The CDR3 has 16 amino acids. Germline CDR1 reads KGHSH; CDR2 reads LQKENI. V dropped 5 bases and J dropped 3 bases, with 18 bases sitting between them. The chain's CDR3 is CASSDPRGAGTDTQYF. As DNA, the CDR3 is TGTGCCAGCTCAGACCCCAGGGGCGCGGGAACAGATACGCAGTATTTT. The full variable domain, completed using reference TRBV18 and TRBJ2-3, is NAGVMQNPRHLVRRRGQEARLRCSPMKGHSHVYWYRQLPEEGLKFMVYLQKENIIDESGMPKERFSAEFPKEGPSILRIQQVVRGDSAAYFCASSDPRGAGTDTQYFGPGTRLTVL.

This clone is labeled as medium-sized. The chain combines TRBV6-8 with TRBJ1-2; no definite D call. The V end lost 6 bases, the J end lost 3 bases, and 23 bases lay between the germline ends. The CDR3 length is 17 residues. Per germline, CDR1 MNHGY and CDR2 SAAAGT. The CDR3 sequence is CASSSTRHPSFYYGYTF. The CDR3 DNA reads TGTGCCAGCAGCTCGACCCGACACCCCTCCTTCTACTATGGCTACACCTTC.

The sample holds many counts of this clone. The chain recombines TRBV7-7 with TRBJ2-7; D may match TRBD1 or TRBD2 (5 bases each). Per the germline V gene, CDR1 is SSHAT and CDR2 is FNYEAQ (reference sequence). This CDR3 has 16 amino acids. V lost 2 bases and J 3 bases, leaving 17 bases between the germline ends. This CDR3 is CASSLWGREEHYEQYV. The CDR3 DNA reads as TGTGCCAGCAGCTTATGGGGACGAGAGGAGCACTACGAGCAGTACGTC.

The chain is built from TRBV6-8 and TRBJ1-6; a weak D match, TRBD1 (6 bases). Trimming cost V 8 bases and J 3 bases, with 14 bases left between them. In germline, CDR1 is MNHGY, CDR2 SAAAGT. There are 15 residues in the CDR3. This CDR3 reads CASGHTGFYNSPLHF. DNA for the CDR3: TGTGCCAGCGGACATACAGGGTTCTATAATTCACCCCTCCACTTT.

This clone was observed a few times. This chain joins TRBV6-8 and TRBJ1-1; the match to TRBD1 covers 9 bases. In germline, CDR1 is MNHGY, CDR2 SAAAGT. This CDR3 region has 18 residues. V shed 1 base and J 5 bases; nucleotides not matched to a gene: 14. The CDR3 DNA reads TGTGCCAGCAGTTACTTACTCGGGAACAGGGGGCGAGGGACTGAAGCTTTCTTT. Translation gives CASSYLLGNRGRGTEAFF.

The chain carries TRBV6-8 and TRBJ2-2; no definite D call. Trimming pared 10 bases from V and 2 bases from J, leaving 11 bases between. Germline assignment: CDR1 MNHGY and CDR2 SAAAGT. CDR3 length: 13 residues. The CDR3 loop is CAISDFNTGELFF. The CDR3 bases are TGTGCCATCAGCGACTTCAACACCGGGGAGCTGTTTTTT.

In its sample, this clone ranks as medium-sized. The chain joins TRBV11-3 to TRBJ2-1; D tentatively reads TRBD1 or TRBD2 (5 bases each). Germline CDR1 is SGHNT and CDR2 is YENEEA. The CDR3 is 15 residues long. V was trimmed by 6 bases and J by 0 bases, leaving 12 bases between them. The CDR3 region has the DNA TGTGCCAGCAGTTATGGGGGAAACTCCTACAATGAGCAGTTCTTC. This gives the protein CASSYGGNSYNEQFF.

This clone was detected a few times. This CDR3 is CASRRGIANYGYTF. The CDR3 region has the DNA TGTGCCAGCAGAAGGGGTATAGCTAACTATGGCTACACCTTC. V is TRBV6-8 and J is TRBJ1-2, with D perhaps matching TRBD1 (5 bases). The ends were cut back, 6 bases at V and 0 bases at J, with 11 bases in the middle. The CDR3 contains 14 residues. Per the germline V gene, CDR1 is MNHGY and CDR2 is SAAAGT.

The chain has TRBV5-1 and TRBJ1-2; no reliable D call. Trimming removed 5 bases from V and 0 bases from J, with 14 bases in between. CDR3 size: 15 residues. Germline-derived CDR1 and CDR2 are SGHRS and YFSETQ. This CDR3 is CASRGIDGPNYGYTF. In DNA, the CDR3 is TGCGCCAGCAGAGGCATAGACGGACCTAACTATGGCTACACCTTC.

This clone was seen at least ten times. V is TRBV11-1 and J is TRBJ1-1, with D possibly matching TRBD1 (5 bases). V was cut by 7 bases and J by 1 base, with 19 bases left in between. Germline CDR1 SGHAT, CDR2 FQDESV (reference sequence). This CDR3 region has 16 residues. Here the CDR3 reads CASNITPTEGNTEAFF. The CDR3 DNA follows: TGTGCCAGCAACATTACCCCGACAGAAGGGAACACTGAAGCTTTCTTT.

This clone was observed a handful of times. The rearrangement uses TRBV5-1 and TRBJ1-2, with a weak D call TRBD1 (6 bases). Germline assignment: CDR1 SGHRS and CDR2 YFSETQ. The CDR3 has 15 amino acids. The V end was cut by 4 bases, the J end by 7 bases, with 20 bases between. CDR3: CASSQDMTGRGGYTF. Written as DNA, the CDR3 is TGCGCCAGCAGCCAAGATATGACAGGTCGGGGTGGCTACACCTTC.

The DNA of the CDR3 is TGCGCCAGCAGTAACCAGGGGGGTCAGCCCCAGCATTTT. Encoded protein: CASSNQGGQPQHF. V usage is TRBV10-2 and J usage is TRBJ1-5; TRBD1 matches 7 bases. Trimming took 5 bases from V and 6 from J; bases not matched to a gene: 4. CDR1 and CDR2 (germline): WSHSY, SAAADI. This CDR3 region has 13 residues.

This chain joins TRBV6-8 and TRBJ1-6; 10 bases line up with TRBD1. The CDR3 runs 15 residues. Germline lookup yields CDR1 MNHGY and CDR2 SAAAGT. J gave up 8 bases and V 10 bases, and 11 bases lay outside the gene matches. CDR3 protein: CAISTGQGTDSPLHF. As DNA, the CDR3 is TGTGCCATCAGCACGGGACAGGGGACTGATTCACCCCTCCACTTT.

This clone was found many times. The chain is built from TRBV11-3 and TRBJ2-7, with 8 nucleotides matching TRBD2. The CDR3 loop spans 17 amino acids. The V gene end was trimmed by 2 bases and the J gene end by 4 bases; junction bases not matched to a gene: 13. Germline lookup yields CDR1 SGHNT and CDR2 YENEEA. The chain's CDR3 is CASSLPIERGPRYEQYF. The CDR3 coding sequence is TGTGCCAGCAGCTTACCAATAGAGCGGGGGCCGAGATACGAGCAGTACTTC.

The rearrangement joins TRBV19 to TRBJ1-1; D call uncertain. Germline CDR1 and CDR2: LNHDA and SQIVND (reference sequence). The V end lost 7 bases, the J end lost 4 bases, and 16 bases lay between the germline ends. The CDR3 covers 14 residues. The CDR3 coding sequence is TGTGCCAGTACATTCAGTAAAGAGGGCACTGAAGCTTTCTTT. Encoded protein: CASTFSKEGTEAFF.

The chain uses TRBV19 and TRBJ2-2; the D call may be TRBD1 or TRBD2 (5 bases each). Trimming took off 11 bases at V and 4 bases at J, with 17 bases between the two ends. CDR1 LNHDA and CDR2 SQIVND come from the germline V gene (reference sequence). The CDR3 covers 14 residues. CDR3 sequence reads: CALSSQGTTGELFF. The CDR3 DNA reads TGTGCCTTGAGTTCTCAAGGGACCACCGGGGAGCTGTTTTTT.

The chain uses TRBV11-3 and TRBJ1-4; TRBD1 matches at 7 bases. CDR1 and CDR2 (germline): SGHNT, YENEEA. Germline trimming cut 5 bases from V and 2 bases from J; bases unmatched to any gene: 5. The CDR3 spans 15 residues. Here the CDR3 DNA reads TGTGCCAGCAGCCCCCAGGGGGGGACTAATGAAAAACTGTTTTTT. Protein sequence: CASSPQGGTNEKLFF.

This clone ranks as medium-sized. The chain links TRBV19 to TRBJ2-5; D perhaps matches TRBD1 (6 bases). Deletions cut 6 bases from V and 4 bases from J, with 15 bases between. The CDR3 totals 14 residues. Germline loops: CDR1 LNHDA, CDR2 SQIVND (reference sequence). The chain's CDR3 is CASSPGDRGETQYF. The CDR3 DNA sequence: TGTGCCAGTAGCCCAGGGGATCGTGGAGAGACCCAGTACTTC.

V usage is TRBV14 and J usage is TRBJ2-2, with a possible D match to TRBD1 (5 bases). This CDR3 spans 15 amino acids. The germline V gene encodes CDR1 SGHDN and CDR2 FVKESK. Trimming stripped 3 bases from V and 11 bases from J, with 19 bases between. The CDR3 spells CASSHRPGPLTELFF. CDR3 nucleotides: TGTGCCAGCAGCCATAGGCCAGGGCCGTTGACTGAGCTGTTTTTT.

J is TRBJ1-1 and V is TRBV6-8, with D uncertain. Germline values: CDR1 MNHGY, CDR2 SAAAGT. This CDR3 is built from 12 residues. Trimming stripped 6 bases from V and 0 bases from J, with 5 bases between. The DNA for the CDR3 is TGTGCCAGCAGGGAGATGAACACTGAAGCTTTCTTT. It codes for CASREMNTEAFF.